The 26 T cell receptor beta chains given below trace back to one sample, sequenced in a study of OX40 agonist ivuxolimab in advanced cancers. The assay was immunoSEQ multiplex PCR, and TCRdb's table has in-frame clones only and misses some. The table includes 90,000 to 100,000 clones, 87% detected once. The sample here was CD4+ or CD8+ T cells sorted from blood, taken in a trial of the OX40 agonist ivuxolimab. These receptor sequences come from an adult with an advanced solid tumor such as melanoma, head and neck, liver or kidney cancer.

About this clone itself: One end of the junction is discordant with germline, which a read error may explain. The V call is TRBV6-4, the J call TRBJ1-1; D is uncertain. Germline V gives CDR1 MRHNA, CDR2 SNTAGT. This CDR3 is 14 amino acids long. The CDR3 DNA sequence: TGTGCCAGCAGGGACTCGGACCTCGGGACTGAAGCTTTCTTT. This sequence encodes CASRDSDLGTEAFF.

This chain uses TRBV5-6 with TRBJ1-5; 10 nucleotides agree with TRBD1. From germline, CDR1 is SGHDT and CDR2 YYEEEE. With V trimmed by 4 bases and J by 7 bases, 11 bases remained unmatched. The CDR3 consists of 16 residues. CDR3: CASSVGQGSMEQPQHF. DNA for the CDR3: TGTGCCAGCAGCGTGGGACAGGGGTCGATGGAACAGCCCCAGCATTTT.

The genes are TRBV6-1 and TRBJ1-5, with 7 positions matching TRBD1. The CDR3 is 14 residues long. Losses at the gene ends were 0 bases for V and 9 bases for J; bases not matched to a gene: 5. Germline V gives CDR1 MNHNS, CDR2 SASEGT. CDR3 sequence: CASSEAGWDRPQHF. The CDR3 region has the DNA TGTGCCAGCAGTGAAGCCGGCTGGGACAGGCCCCAGCATTTT.

The chain has TRBV11-3 and TRBJ2-5; D possibly corresponds to TRBD1 (5 bases). CDR1 SGHNT and CDR2 YENEEA come from the germline V gene. The length of the CDR3 is 13 residues. V was cut by 5 bases and J by 1 base, with 8 bases left in between. The CDR3 DNA is TGTGCCAGCAGCAGGGGCCTCCAAGAGACCCAGTACTTC. Translation gives CASSRGLQETQYF.

This clone was detected once. V is TRBV18 and J is TRBJ1-4; D might be TRBD1 (5 bases). The germline V gene has CDR1 KGHSH and CDR2 LQKENI. CDR3 length equals 13 residues. The V end was cut by 0 bases, the J end by 12 bases, with 11 bases between. Written as DNA, the CDR3 is TGTGCCAGCTCACCACCGGGGCACATGGAACTGTTTTTT. Translated: CASSPPGHMELFF.

This clone was counted once. The chain joins TRBV18 to TRBJ2-3; TRBD1 agrees at 12 bases. V lost 3 bases, J lost 2 bases, and 12 bases stayed unmatched. Germline V gene data show CDR1 as KGHSH and CDR2 as LQKENI. The CDR3 length is 19 residues. DNA of the CDR3: TGTGCCAGCTCACCGGGACAGGGGGCCATGAACCAATTCACAGATACGCAGTATTTT. Translation gives CASSPGQGAMNQFTDTQYF.

As regards this clone: Other DNA sequences within the sample encode an identical CDR3. The V gene is TRBV18, the J gene TRBJ1-1; D is unclear. This CDR3 has 13 amino acids. Trimming stripped 2 bases from V and 0 bases from J, with 4 bases between. Germline CDR1 and CDR2: KGHSH and LQKENI. DNA of the CDR3: TGTGCCAGCTCACCAGGCGTGAACACTGAAGCTTTCTTT. Its protein product is CASSPGVNTEAFF.

For the CDR3, the DNA is TGTGCCAGCAGCTCACAGGCCAGAGCTTGGGGCTACACCTTC. As protein: CASSSQARAWGYTF. V is TRBV9 and J is TRBJ1-2, with D possibly TRBD1 on 5 matching bases. The CDR3 is 14 amino acids. Germline CDR1 reads SGDLS; CDR2 reads YYNGEE. V was shortened by 4 bases and J by 8 bases, with 18 bases between the two germline ends.

The chain combines TRBV6-4 with TRBJ2-2; D remains ambiguous. The germline CDR1 and CDR2 sequences are MRHNA and SNTAGT. With 2 bases removed from V and 4 bases from J, the gap between germline ends came to 23 bases. This CDR3 spans 19 amino acids. The CDR3 here is CASSDRPTLNLTGTGELFF. As DNA, the CDR3 is TGTGCCAGCAGTGACCGGCCGACACTAAACCTAACTGGCACCGGGGAGCTGTTTTTT.

CDR3 nucleotides: TGTGCCAGCAGTGCCGCCGGTGGAGATACGCAGTATTTT. Amino acid sequence: CASSAAGGDTQYF. The chain is built from TRBV6-4 and TRBJ2-3; D gene unclear. Looked up from germline, CDR1 is MRHNA and CDR2 is SNTAGT. V was pared by 4 bases and J by 5 bases, with 10 bases between. This CDR3 spans 13 amino acids.

This clone was observed a single time. The rearrangement links TRBV2 to TRBJ1-2; the D is unclear. Germline CDR1 SNHLY, CDR2 FYNNEI. Trimming cost V 3 bases and J 4 bases, with 15 bases left between them. The CDR3 loop spans 15 amino acids. The CDR3 DNA sequence: TGTGCCAGCAGTGATAGCATATCTTCGGGCTATGGCTACACCTTC. Protein product: CASSDSISSGYGYTF.

This clone has only a few counts. J is TRBJ1-2 and V is TRBV7-9; no firm D call. Germline V gives CDR1 SEHNR, CDR2 FQNEAQ (reference sequence). V dropped 5 bases and J dropped 3 bases, with 13 bases sitting between them. The CDR3 runs 14 residues. The CDR3 loop is CASSASLYDYGYTF. DNA for the CDR3: TGTGCCAGCAGCGCCTCTCTCTACGACTATGGCTACACCTTC.

The chain joins TRBV11-2 to TRBJ2-7; tentative D call: TRBD1 (5 bases). CDR3 size: 13 residues. Germline V CDR1 and CDR2: SGHAT, FQNNGV. Trimming left V 1 base short and J 6 bases short, with 10 bases between. CDR3 residues: CASSLGGHTEQYF. CDR3 nucleotide sequence: TGTGCCAGCAGCTTAGGTGGACACACCGAGCAGTACTTC.

This chain joins TRBV5-1 and TRBJ2-5; D is possibly TRBD2 (6 bases). Trimming cost V 1 base and J 0 bases, with 16 bases left between them. The length of the CDR3 is 17 residues. From germline, CDR1 is SGHRS and CDR2 YFSETQ. CDR3 sequence (DNA): TGCGCCAGCAGCTTGAAATCCGGGACTCCGTACCAAGAGACCCAGTACTTC. Its translation is CASSLKSGTPYQETQYF.

V gene TRBV28 combines with J gene TRBJ2-2; D uncertain. V lost 6 bases, J lost 5 bases, and 10 bases lay in between. CDR1 and CDR2 (germline): MDHEN, SYDVKM. The CDR3 has 13 amino acids. CDR3 coding DNA: TGTGCCAGCAGCGATTGGGAAACCGGGGAGCTGTTTTTT. This translates into CASSDWETGELFF.

The rearrangement links TRBV11-2 to TRBJ1-6; D uncertain. Germline V gene data show CDR1 as SGHAT and CDR2 as FQNNGV. The CDR3 is 16 amino acids. V was pared by 5 bases and J by 8 bases, with 19 bases between. CDR3 sequence reads: CASSRSLRERDSPLHF. The DNA of the CDR3 is TGTGCCAGCAGCCGAAGTTTAAGGGAACGGGATTCACCCCTCCACTTT.

V gene TRBV11-3 combines with J gene TRBJ1-1; 7 nucleotides align to TRBD1. The J segment lost 5 bases and the V segment lost 3 bases, leaving 3 bases of the junction unmatched. The germline CDR1 and CDR2 sequences are SGHNT and YENEEA. The CDR3 totals 13 residues. CDR3 in amino acids: CASSLTGKTEAFF. The CDR3 DNA reads TGTGCCAGCAGCTTGACAGGGAAAACTGAAGCTTTCTTT.

J is TRBJ2-3 and V is TRBV7-9; no clear D gene. V lost 4 bases, J lost 3 bases, and 2 bases lay in between. There are 11 residues in the CDR3. Germline V CDR1 and CDR2: SEHNR, FQNEAQ (reference sequence). This CDR3 is CASSYTDTQYF. The DNA for the CDR3 is TGTGCCAGCAGCTATACAGATACGCAGTATTTT.

DNA of the CDR3: TGTGCCAGCAGCTTAGCCAGGGGCACTGAAGCTTTCTTT. Residues: CASSLARGTEAFF. The chain links TRBV11-1 to TRBJ1-1; D may be TRBD1 (6 bases). Germline V gives CDR1 SGHAT, CDR2 FQDESV (reference sequence). The V end was cut by 0 bases, the J end by 4 bases, with 6 bases between. The CDR3 has 13 residues.

Only one count was recorded for this clone. This chain uses TRBV7-6 with TRBJ2-2; D is uncertain. Trimming took 1 base from V and 2 from J, leaving 5 bases between them. CDR1 and CDR2 from the germline V gene are SGHVS and FNYEAQ. The length of the CDR3 is 14 residues. CDR3 coding DNA: TGTGCCAGCAGCTTAGTATTAAACACCGGGGAGCTGTTTTTT. Protein sequence: CASSLVLNTGELFF.

The rearrangement uses TRBV5-8 and TRBJ1-1; the D gene is possibly TRBD1 (5 bases). The CDR3 is 14 residues long. Germline CDR1 reads SGHTS; CDR2 reads YDEGEE. Trimming shortened V by 6 bases and J by 1 base, and 13 bases separated the two germline ends. The CDR3 sequence: CASTRRRGNTEAFF. The CDR3 region has the DNA TGTGCCAGCACCCGACGAAGGGGGAACACTGAAGCTTTCTTT.

The V call is TRBV5-1, the J call TRBJ2-7; 10 nucleotides agree with TRBD1. Germline CDR1 SGHRS, CDR2 YFSETQ. The CDR3 covers 15 residues. Unmatched junction bases numbered 6, after V lost 0 bases and J lost 6 bases. DNA of the CDR3: TGCGCCAGCAGCTTGGAAGGGACAGGGGTTGGCGAGCAGTACTTC. This encodes CASSLEGTGVGEQYF. Full variable domain (outside the CDR3, taken from reference TRBV5-1 and TRBJ2-7): KAGVTQTPRYLIKTRGQQVTLSCSPISGHRSVSWYQQTPGQGLQFLFEYFSETQRNKGNFPGRFSGRQFSNSRSEMNVSTLELGDSALYLCASSLEGTGVGEQYFGPGTRLTVT.

This clone has only a few counts. The chain couples TRBV10-1 to TRBJ1-2; 7 nucleotides agree with TRBD1. Trimming removed 7 bases from V and 7 bases from J; junction bases left unmatched: 9. CDR1 is WNHNN, CDR2 SYGVQD, per germline (reference sequence). The CDR3 spans 13 residues. The CDR3 sequence: CASTWTGTPGYTF. The CDR3 nucleotides are TGCGCCAGCACCTGGACAGGAACACCTGGCTACACCTTC.

In DNA, the CDR3 is TGTGCCAGCAGCGCCTCCTTCACGGTCGTAGGCTACACCTTC. Translated, it gives CASSASFTVVGYTF. The chain is built from TRBV9 and TRBJ1-2; D is unresolved. Germline-derived CDR1 and CDR2 are SGDLS and YYNGEE. This CDR3 spans 14 amino acids. The ends were cut back, 3 bases at V and 8 bases at J, with 17 bases in the middle.

DNA of the CDR3: TGTGCCAGCAGGGCAACCGGGACAGCGACCTACGAGCAGTACTTC. This codes for CASRATGTATYEQYF. V and J are TRBV11-1 and TRBJ2-7, with 7 bases aligning to TRBD1. Trimming cost V 6 bases and J 2 bases; bases outside gene matches: 10. The CDR3 is 15 residues long. Germline V gene lookup returns CDR1 SGHAT and CDR2 FQDESV (reference sequence).

The sample holds one count of this clone. J is TRBJ1-2 and V is TRBV28, with D unclear. With 5 bases removed from V and 6 bases from J, the gap between germline ends came to 19 bases. Germline assignment: CDR1 MDHEN and CDR2 SYDVKM. The CDR3 covers 15 residues. CDR3: CASSAPLTDGHGYTF. CDR3 bases: TGTGCCAGCAGTGCCCCACTAACAGACGGCCATGGCTACACCTTC.